This T cell receptor (beta chain) was sequenced in a study of blood T cells in healthy people across ages. Of note for this clonotype: Its antigen is as yet unknown.

Whole-study results and caveats: A strong correlation was seen between TCR beta diversity and naive T cell percentage.

For the second PCR, which ran for about 6 to 11 cycles, a sample-barcoded 5' primer and a J-beta primer mix were used. Each CDR3 protein gets one entry after TCRdb re-called the 5' RACE reads with MiXCR. The table records 850,000 to 1,300,000 distinct CDR3 sequences, 35% to 50% of them present only once. The sequenced material came from blood. The clonotype was recovered from a woman in her fifties or sixties in good health.

CDR3 in amino acids: CASSLSGMGTDTQYF. The CDR3 DNA reads TGTGCCAGCAGTTTAAGCGGGATGGGCACAGATACGCAGTATTTT. V gene TRBV12-3 or TRBV12-4 combines with J gene TRBJ2-3; 7 bases align to TRBD2. The V segment lost 2 bases and the J segment 1 base; nucleotides outside the gene matches: 3. This CDR3 region has 15 residues.